This T cell receptor beta chain was obtained from a study of blood T cell repertoires in COVID-19. Study background: The study drew acute and convalescent COVID-19 samples from the United States, Italy and Spain.

In the authors' workflow: Reference gene primer amplification gave estimated nucleated cell counts. Clones were read by immunoSEQ multiplex PCR, and TCRdb kept only the in-frame ones, dropping some. D and trimming were read from the DNA, whereas the V and J calls and clone size are those reported in that table. The table includes about 76,000 clones, roughly 88% detected once. The CDR3 runs to 13 residues. Germline lookup yields CDR1 MNHNY and CDR2 SVGAGI (reference sequence). V lost 9 bases and J 8 bases, leaving 19 bases between the germline ends. This clonotype originated in a woman in her 50s in a cohort sampled during active COVID-19. V gene TRBV6-6 combines with J gene TRBJ1-1; perhaps TRBD1 as D (6 bases). Sequencing was carried out using peripheral blood. The CDR3 DNA is TGTGCCAGTTCGATCGGGGGGGCGAGGGAAGCTTTCTTT. Amino acid sequence: CASSIGGAREAFF.